This is a list of T cell receptor beta chains from one sample in a study of metastatic and nonmetastatic thyroid tumors. TCRdb re-clonotyped the PCR reads via MiXCR. The table has some 21,000 clones, 20% to 25% seen once. Material for sequencing was tumor tissue. The receptors here all came from a female donor with papillary thyroid cancer or a benign thyroid nodule (not recorded which). Some clones in this sample may be carry-over from other donors' samples. The CDR3 runs from the conserved cysteine through the conserved F or W. The D gene is left open where the match is weak. The size of a clone is reported for some rows only, either as once, few or many, or as a class for expanded clones.

D gene	J gene	V gene	clone size	CDR3 DNA	CDR3 protein
-	TRBJ2-1	TRBV11-2	-	TGTGCCAGCACCCCTTCGGGGCTCCCCAGCTCCTACAATGAGCAGTTCTTC	CASTPSGLPSSYNEQFF
TRBD2	TRBJ2-1	TRBV5-6	few	TGTGCCAGCAGCCTACCTAGCGGCATCAACAATGAGCAGTTCTTC	CASSLPSGINNEQFF
TRBD1	TRBJ1-6	TRBV5-1	-	TGCGCCAGCGGACAGGACGGGAAATCCCTCCACTTT	CASGQDGKSLHF
TRBD2	TRBJ2-3	TRBV5-1	few	TGCGCCAGCAGCAGAGAGCGGGGGGCAAGCACAGATACGCAGTATTTT	CASSRERGASTDTQYF
TRBD1	TRBJ1-2	TRBV7-9	many	TGTGCCAGCACCATGGGACAGGGCGGAGGCTACACCTTC	CASTMGQGGGYTF
-	TRBJ2-7	TRBV5-6	many	TGTGCCAGCAGCGCAGGGACTTACGAGCAGTACTTC	CASSAGTYEQYF
-	TRBJ1-2	TRBV24-1	few	TGTGCCACCCAGGATACAAACTATGGCTACACCTTC	CATQDTNYGYTF
TRBD2	TRBJ2-2	TRBV5-1	medium-sized	TGCGCCAGCAGCTTTGGAGGGACGCTAGCGGACACCGGGGAGCTGTTTTTT	CASSFGGTLADTGELFF
TRBD2	TRBJ2-3	TRBV5-1	many	TGCGCCAGCAGCACCGGACTAGCGGGAGGGATTGCTGATACGCAGTATTTT	CASSTGLAGGIADTQYF
-	TRBJ2-5	TRBV24-1	many	TGTGCCACCAGTGACACCCCGACCCAAGAGACCCAGTACTTC	CATSDTPTQETQYF
-	TRBJ2-1	TRBV3-1	-	TGTGCCAGCAGCAGCGCTAGCGCTAACAATGAGCAGTTCTTC	CASSSASANNEQFF
-	TRBJ1-4	TRBV18	-	TGTGCCAGCTCACTAACGAGGGGGTCGCGGAATGAAAAACTGTTTTTT	CASSLTRGSRNEKLFF
TRBD1	TRBJ1-1	TRBV19	-	TGTGCCAGTAGTCGAGACAGGGAGAACACTGAAGCTTTCTTT	CASSRDRENTEAFF
-	TRBJ2-2	TRBV19	many	TGTGCCAGTAGTATTGCCCATCGGGAGCTGTTTTTT	CASSIAHRELFF
TRBD1	TRBJ2-5	TRBV9	-	TGTGCCAGCAACCGGGGACAGCAAGAGACCCAGTACTTC	CASNRGQQETQYF
TRBD2	TRBJ2-3	TRBV20-1	few	TGCAGTGCTAGAGATGGGCTAGCGGGAGTCACAGATACGCAGTATTTT	CSARDGLAGVTDTQYF
-	TRBJ2-7	TRBV19	few	TGTGCCAGTAGTATAGCTGCGGGGATTTACGAGCAGTACTTC	CASSIAAGIYEQYF
TRBD1	TRBJ2-5	TRBV20-1	many	TGCAGTGCTAGGCCAGGGGGTGGCCAAGAGACCCAGTACTTC	CSARPGGGQETQYF
-	TRBJ1-1	TRBV28	few	TGTGCCAGCAGTGAAGACGGGGGGGCTGAAGCTTTCTTT	CASSEDGGAEAFF
-	TRBJ2-2	TRBV6-1	few	TGTGCCAGCAGAAGAGGGCAGGGCGGGGAGCTGTTTTTT	CASRRGQGGELFF
TRBD2	TRBJ2-3	TRBV28	-	TGTGCCAGCAGTTACTATCCGCCCTTTAGCGGGTACACAGATACGCAGTATTTT	CASSYYPPFSGYTDTQYF
TRBD2	TRBJ2-3	TRBV10-2	few	TGCGCCAGCCGAGGGAGGGAGACGCAGTATTTT	CASRGRETQYF
-	TRBJ2-7	TRBV28	-	TGTGCCAGCACCAACCCAAGTTGTCAGCAGTACTTC	CASTNPSCQQYF
-	TRBJ1-6	TRBV6-2/TRBV6-3	-	TGTGCCAGCAGCCGGATGACAGTCGACTATAATTCACCCCTCCACTTT	CASSRMTVDYNSPLHF